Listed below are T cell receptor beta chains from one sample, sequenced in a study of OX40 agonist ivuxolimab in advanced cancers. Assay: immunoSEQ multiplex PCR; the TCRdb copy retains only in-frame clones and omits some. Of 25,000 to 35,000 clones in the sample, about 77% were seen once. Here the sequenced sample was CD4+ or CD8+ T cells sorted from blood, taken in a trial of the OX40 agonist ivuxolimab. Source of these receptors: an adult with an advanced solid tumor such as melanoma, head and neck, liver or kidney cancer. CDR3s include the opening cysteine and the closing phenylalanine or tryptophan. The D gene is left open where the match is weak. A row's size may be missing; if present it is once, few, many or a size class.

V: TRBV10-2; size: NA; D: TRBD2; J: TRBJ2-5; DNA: TGCGCCAGCAGTGAGGGGGGGGGAGTCCAAGAGACCCAGTACTTC; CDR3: CASSEGGGVQETQYF
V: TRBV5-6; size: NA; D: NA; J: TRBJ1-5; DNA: TGTGCCAGCAGCTTGGGGGGAAGCAATCAGCCCCAGCATTTT; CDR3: CASSLGGSNQPQHF
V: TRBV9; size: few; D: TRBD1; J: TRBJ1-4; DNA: TGTGCCAGCAGCGCGAGGAGGGACAGGGGGCATGAAAAACTGTTTTTT; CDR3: CASSARRDRGHEKLFF
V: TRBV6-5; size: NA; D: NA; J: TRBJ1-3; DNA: TGTGCCAGCAGTTATTCTGGGGGAGCCTACCACCATTTT; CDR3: CASSYSGGAYHHF
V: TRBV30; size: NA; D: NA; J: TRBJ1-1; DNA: TGTGCCTGGAGTCCCGCGAACACTGAAGCTTTCTTT; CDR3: CAWSPANTEAFF
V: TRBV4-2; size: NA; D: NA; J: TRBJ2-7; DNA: TGTGCCAGCAGCCAAGGGGTGACTAGTAACGACGAGCAGTACTTC; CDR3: CASSQGVTSNDEQYF
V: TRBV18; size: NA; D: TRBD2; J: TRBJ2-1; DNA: TGTGCCAGCTCTCCCTCCGGGGGGGCCCTGAGCTCCTACAATGAGCAGTTCTTC; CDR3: CASSPSGGALSSYNEQFF
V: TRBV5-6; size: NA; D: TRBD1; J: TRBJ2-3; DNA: TGTGCCAGCAGCTTCCGGGACAGGGTTGATACGCAGTATTTT; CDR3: CASSFRDRVDTQYF
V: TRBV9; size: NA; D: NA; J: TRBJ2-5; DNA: TGTGCCAGCAGCGTAGAGGGGGGTCAAGAGACCCAGTACTTC; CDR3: CASSVEGGQETQYF
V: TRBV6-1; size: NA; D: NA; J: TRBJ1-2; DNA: TGTGCCAGCAGTGTTGACAGGAGCTATGGCTACACCTTC; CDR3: CASSVDRSYGYTF
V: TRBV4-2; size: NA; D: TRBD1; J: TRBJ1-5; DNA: TGTGCCAGCAGCCAAGAACTTGTCGGGACAGGGGGCAATCAGCCCCAGCATTTT; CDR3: CASSQELVGTGGNQPQHF
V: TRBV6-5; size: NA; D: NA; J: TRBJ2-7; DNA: TGTGCCAGCAGTTACCCCCTCTACGAGCAGTACTTC; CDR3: CASSYPLYEQYF
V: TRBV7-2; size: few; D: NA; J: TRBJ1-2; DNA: TGTGCCAGCAGCTTCCCGGGGAACCCAGAGGGCTACACCTTC; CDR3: CASSFPGNPEGYTF
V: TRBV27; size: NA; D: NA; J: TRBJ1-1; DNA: TGTGCCAGCAGTTTTCTCTCACACCCGAACACTGAAGCTTTCTTT; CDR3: CASSFLSHPNTEAFF
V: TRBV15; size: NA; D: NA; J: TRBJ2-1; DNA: TGTGCCACCAGCAGAGACCAGAACCTGGGGAATGAGCAGTTCTTC; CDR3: CATSRDQNLGNEQFF
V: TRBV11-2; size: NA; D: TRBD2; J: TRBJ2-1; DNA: TGTGCCAGCAGCTTGGGAGGGCTTGAGCAGTTCTTC; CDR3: CASSLGGLEQFF
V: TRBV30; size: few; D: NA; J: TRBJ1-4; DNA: TGTGCCTGGGGGTCCGAAAAACTGTTTTTT; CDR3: CAWGSEKLFF
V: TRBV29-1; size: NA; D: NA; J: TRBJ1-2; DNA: TGCAGCGTCAGACAGCTACCTCCGGACTATGGCTACACCTTC; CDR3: CSVRQLPPDYGYTF
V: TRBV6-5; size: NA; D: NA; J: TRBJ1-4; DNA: TGTGCCAGCAGTTACTTGGACGCGGCAGGTGAAAAACTGTTTTTT; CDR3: CASSYLDAAGEKLFF
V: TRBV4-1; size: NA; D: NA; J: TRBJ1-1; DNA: TGCGCCAGCAGCCCGTCGTTCGGGTTGAACACTGAAGCTTTCTTT; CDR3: CASSPSFGLNTEAFF
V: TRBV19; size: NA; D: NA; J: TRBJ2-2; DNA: TGTGCCTCAACCGCCCTCTCGAACACCGGGGAGCTGTTTTTT; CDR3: CASTALSNTGELFF
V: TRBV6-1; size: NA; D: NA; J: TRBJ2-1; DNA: TGTGCCAGCAGTCCGGGAGACTCGTCCTACAATGAGCAGTTCTTC; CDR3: CASSPGDSSYNEQFF
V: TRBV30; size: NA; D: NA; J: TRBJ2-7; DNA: TGTGCCTGGAGCGCGGCAAGCTCCTACGAGCAGTACTTC; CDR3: CAWSAASSYEQYF
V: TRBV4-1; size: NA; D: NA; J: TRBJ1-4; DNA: TGCGCCAGCAGCCTTGGTCCTGAAAAACTGTTTTTT; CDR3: CASSLGPEKLFF
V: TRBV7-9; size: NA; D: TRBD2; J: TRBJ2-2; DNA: TGTGCCAGCAGCTTAAGCGGGGGGAACACCGGGGAGCTGTTTTTT; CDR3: CASSLSGGNTGELFF
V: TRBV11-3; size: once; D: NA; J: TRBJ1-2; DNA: TGTGCCAGCAGCCAAAGAGAAGGGGCTGGCTACACCTTC; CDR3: CASSQREGAGYTF
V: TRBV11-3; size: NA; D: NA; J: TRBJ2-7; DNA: TGTGCCAGCAGCCGCACCACATACGAGCAGTACTTC; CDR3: CASSRTTYEQYF
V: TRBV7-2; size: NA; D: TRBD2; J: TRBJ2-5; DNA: TGTGCCAGCAGCTTAGCCCTGCGGGGGGCCCAAGAGACCCAGTACTTC; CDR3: CASSLALRGAQETQYF
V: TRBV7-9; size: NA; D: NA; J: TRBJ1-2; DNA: TGTGCCAGCAGCTTAGAGTCAAGGAGGCCCTTTCTAGGCTACACCTTC; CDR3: CASSLESRRPFLGYTF
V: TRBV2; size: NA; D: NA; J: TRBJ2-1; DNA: TGTGCCAGCACAGGGACAATGAGCTCCTACAATGAGCAGTTCTTC; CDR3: CASTGTMSSYNEQFF
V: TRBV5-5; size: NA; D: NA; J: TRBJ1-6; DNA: TGTGCCAGCAGCTTGGCGCTCAGCTCCTATAATTCACCCCTCCACTTT; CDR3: CASSLALSSYNSPLHF
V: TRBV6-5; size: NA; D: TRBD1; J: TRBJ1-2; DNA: TGTGCCAGCAGTTACGCGACAGGGGGGCGCTGGTATGGCTACACCTTC; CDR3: CASSYATGGRWYGYTF
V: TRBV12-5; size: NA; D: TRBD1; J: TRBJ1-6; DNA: TGTGCTAGGTGGGACAGACCCCTCCACTTT; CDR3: CARWDRPLHF
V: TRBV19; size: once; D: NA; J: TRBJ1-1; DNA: TGTGCCAGTAGACCCTCTGCTGGGGGCACTGAAGCTTTCTTT; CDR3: CASRPSAGGTEAFF
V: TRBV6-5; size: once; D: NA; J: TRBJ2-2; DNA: TGTGCCAGCAGTTACGGGGTGAACACCGGGGAGCTGTTTTTT; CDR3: CASSYGVNTGELFF
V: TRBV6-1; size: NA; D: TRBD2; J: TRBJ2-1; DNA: TGTGCCAGCAGTGAACTAGCGGGGGCAACATACAATGGTGAGCAGTTCTTC; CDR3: CASSELAGATYNGEQFF
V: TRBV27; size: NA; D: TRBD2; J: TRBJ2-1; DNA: TGTGCCAGCAGTTCTCTAGCGGCGACGAATGAAGAGCAGTTCTTC; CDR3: CASSSLAATNEEQFF
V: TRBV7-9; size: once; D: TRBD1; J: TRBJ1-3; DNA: TGTGCCACCCCGACAGGGGTAGGAAACACCATATATTTT; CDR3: CATPTGVGNTIYF
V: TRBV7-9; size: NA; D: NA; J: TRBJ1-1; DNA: TGTGCCAGCAACCTAGGGGGACTTGAAGCTTTCTTT; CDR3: CASNLGGLEAFF
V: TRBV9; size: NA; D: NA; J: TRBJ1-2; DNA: TGTGCCAGCAGCCCGGAAAGGGGTGGCTACACCTTC; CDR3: CASSPERGGYTF
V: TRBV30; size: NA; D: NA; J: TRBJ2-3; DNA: TGTGCCTGGAGAGGAGGGTATCACACAGATACGCAGTATTTT; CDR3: CAWRGGYHTDTQYF